Listed below are T cell receptor beta chains from one sample, sequenced in a study of CD8 T cells in ankylosing spondylitis. TCRdb processed the 5' RACE reads anew with MiXCR; each CDR3 protein has one entry. The sample includes roughly 250,000 distinct CDR3 sequences, 8% to 9.5% of them seen just once. Sequencing was done on a sample of blood, either unsorted or a sorted T cell fraction (not recorded which). Receptors were obtained from a male donor with ankylosing spondylitis or in good health (not recorded which). The CDR3 runs from the conserved cysteine through the conserved F or W. The D gene is left open where the match is weak. Size values are once, few and many counts, or a class for expanded clones, and some rows have none.

V gene: TRBV4-3
clone size: many
J gene: TRBJ1-2
D gene: TRBD1
CDR3 protein: CASSQDMKGTGGGGYTF
CDR3 DNA: TGCGCCAGCAGCCAAGATATGAAAGGGACAGGGGGCGGTGGCTACACCTTC

V gene: TRBV28
clone size: few
J gene: TRBJ2-1
D gene: NA
CDR3 protein: CASSSAVEGLSYNEQFF
CDR3 DNA: TGTGCCAGCAGCTCTGCGGTCGAGGGGCTCTCCTACAATGAGCAGTTCTTC

V gene: TRBV29-1
clone size: many
J gene: TRBJ2-1
D gene: TRBD1
CDR3 protein: CSADRDRTYNEQFF
CDR3 DNA: TGCAGCGCCGACCGGGACAGGACTTACAATGAGCAGTTCTTC

V gene: TRBV7-2
clone size: many
J gene: TRBJ2-7
D gene: TRBD1
CDR3 protein: CASSETGTGMYEQYF
CDR3 DNA: TGTGCCAGCAGCGAAACCGGGACAGGGATGTACGAGCAGTACTTC

V gene: TRBV4-1
clone size: many
J gene: TRBJ1-2
D gene: NA
CDR3 protein: CASSHEGTRYGYTF
CDR3 DNA: TGCGCCAGCAGCCACGAGGGGACACGCTATGGCTACACCTTC

V gene: TRBV5-1
clone size: many
J gene: TRBJ2-2
D gene: TRBD2
CDR3 protein: CASSLRLAELTGELFF
CDR3 DNA: TGCGCCAGCAGCTTACGGCTAGCGGAACTCACCGGGGAGCTGTTTTTT

V gene: TRBV7-2
clone size: NA
J gene: TRBJ2-7
D gene: TRBD1
CDR3 protein: CASSSGQGASEQYF
CDR3 DNA: TGTGCCAGCAGCTCTGGACAGGGGGCAAGTGAGCAGTACTTC

V gene: TRBV20-1
clone size: many
J gene: TRBJ2-3
D gene: NA
CDR3 protein: CSASLWTSRPTDTQYF
CDR3 DNA: TGCAGTGCGTCCCTTTGGACTTCTCGCCCGACAGATACGCAGTATTTT

V gene: TRBV20-1
clone size: NA
J gene: TRBJ2-7
D gene: TRBD2
CDR3 protein: CSAPGGGSYEQYF
CDR3 DNA: TGCAGTGCTCCGGGGGGGGGCTCCTACGAGCAGTACTTC

V gene: TRBV10-3
clone size: many
J gene: TRBJ2-2
D gene: NA
CDR3 protein: CAISKDVTGELFF
CDR3 DNA: TGTGCCATCTCTAAGGATGTCACCGGGGAGCTGTTTTTT

V gene: TRBV4-3
clone size: many
J gene: TRBJ1-3
D gene: NA
CDR3 protein: CASSQDGRDSGNTIYF
CDR3 DNA: TGCGCCAGCAGCCAAGACGGCAGGGACTCTGGAAACACCATATATTTT

V gene: TRBV4-2
clone size: many
J gene: TRBJ1-1
D gene: TRBD1
CDR3 protein: CASSQDRDRRNTEAFF
CDR3 DNA: TGTGCCAGCAGCCAAGATCGGGACAGAAGGAACACTGAAGCTTTCTTT

V gene: TRBV11-2
clone size: few
J gene: TRBJ1-1
D gene: TRBD1
CDR3 protein: CASSQGQGIPSPMNPEAFF
CDR3 DNA: TGTGCCAGCAGCCAGGGACAGGGGATTCCATCGCCTATGAACCCTGAAGCTTTCTTT

V gene: TRBV27
clone size: NA
J gene: TRBJ1-1
D gene: NA
CDR3 protein: CASSSSPTGLENTEAFF
CDR3 DNA: TGTGCCAGCAGTTCATCACCTACAGGGCTCGAGAACACTGAAGCTTTCTTT

V gene: TRBV19
clone size: few
J gene: TRBJ2-1
D gene: NA
CDR3 protein: CASNPAGNNEQFF
CDR3 DNA: TGTGCCAGTAACCCTGCGGGGAACAATGAGCAGTTCTTC

V gene: TRBV10-2
clone size: many
J gene: TRBJ1-5
D gene: TRBD1
CDR3 protein: CASSESRGRYQPQHF
CDR3 DNA: TGCGCCAGCAGTGAGTCGAGGGGGCGATATCAGCCCCAGCATTTT

V gene: TRBV5-1
clone size: many
J gene: TRBJ2-1
D gene: NA
CDR3 protein: CASSLDGGPSYNEQFF
CDR3 DNA: TGCGCCAGCAGCTTAGACGGGGGGCCTTCCTACAATGAGCAGTTCTTC

V gene: TRBV20-1
clone size: many
J gene: TRBJ2-3
D gene: NA
CDR3 protein: CSARDLWGEGTDTQYF
CDR3 DNA: TGCAGTGCTAGAGATCTCTGGGGCGAGGGGACAGATACGCAGTATTTT

V gene: TRBV7-9
clone size: many
J gene: TRBJ2-7
D gene: TRBD1
CDR3 protein: CAASGQIEQYF
CDR3 DNA: TGTGCCGCCTCGGGACAGATTGAGCAGTACTTC

V gene: TRBV5-1
clone size: many
J gene: TRBJ1-1
D gene: NA
CDR3 protein: CASGEGIEAFF
CDR3 DNA: TGCGCCAGCGGGGAAGGGATTGAAGCTTTCTTT

V gene: TRBV6-5
clone size: many
J gene: TRBJ2-7
D gene: NA
CDR3 protein: CASSTSGEHSYEQYF
CDR3 DNA: TGTGCCAGCAGTACCTCGGGGGAACACTCCTACGAGCAGTACTTC

V gene: TRBV5-1
clone size: many
J gene: TRBJ1-1
D gene: NA
CDR3 protein: CASTRDNLNTEAFF
CDR3 DNA: TGCGCCAGCACGCGGGACAACTTGAACACTGAAGCTTTCTTT

V gene: TRBV7-3
clone size: many
J gene: TRBJ2-1
D gene: NA
CDR3 protein: CASSLYQSTEQFF
CDR3 DNA: TGTGCCAGCAGCTTATACCAAAGTACTGAGCAGTTCTTC

V gene: TRBV5-1
clone size: NA
J gene: TRBJ2-2
D gene: NA
CDR3 protein: CASSLTGNGELFF
CDR3 DNA: TGCGCCAGCAGCTTGACAGGGAACGGGGAGCTGTTTTTT

V gene: TRBV5-1
clone size: many
J gene: TRBJ1-5
D gene: TRBD1
CDR3 protein: CASSPGQSFNQPQHF
CDR3 DNA: TGCGCCAGCAGCCCGGGACAGAGCTTCAATCAGCCCCAGCATTTT

V gene: TRBV7-2
clone size: few
J gene: TRBJ2-3
D gene: NA
CDR3 protein: CASSLQGAGAGDTQYF
CDR3 DNA: TGTGCCAGCAGCTTACAGGGGGCGGGAGCCGGAGATACGCAGTATTTT

V gene: TRBV24-1
clone size: few
J gene: TRBJ2-7
D gene: NA
CDR3 protein: CATSDSPGKGIYEQYF
CDR3 DNA: TGTGCCACCAGTGATTCGCCGGGAAAGGGGATTTACGAGCAGTACTTC

V gene: TRBV4-2
clone size: NA
J gene: TRBJ2-6
D gene: NA
CDR3 protein: CASSQDSPSGANVLTF
CDR3 DNA: TGTGCCAGCAGCCAAGATTCCCCGTCTGGGGCCAACGTCCTGACTTTC

V gene: TRBV20-1
clone size: NA
J gene: TRBJ2-7
D gene: NA
CDR3 protein: CSAIPGADRPYEQYF
CDR3 DNA: TGCAGTGCTATTCCCGGCGCCGACAGGCCCTACGAGCAGTACTTC

V gene: TRBV5-6
clone size: many
J gene: TRBJ2-2
D gene: TRBD1
CDR3 protein: CASSPPGQGYSGELFF
CDR3 DNA: TGTGCCAGCAGCCCACCGGGACAGGGGTATTCTGGGGAGCTGTTTTTT

V gene: TRBV12-3/TRBV12-4
clone size: many
J gene: TRBJ1-5
D gene: NA
CDR3 protein: CASSLLMGGNQPQHF
CDR3 DNA: TGTGCCAGCAGTTTATTGATGGGAGGCAATCAGCCCCAGCATTTT

V gene: TRBV4-2
clone size: many
J gene: TRBJ1-5
D gene: TRBD1
CDR3 protein: CASSSDREARQPQHF
CDR3 DNA: TGTGCCAGCAGCTCGGACAGGGAGGCACGGCAGCCCCAGCATTTT

V gene: TRBV7-2
clone size: many
J gene: TRBJ2-7
D gene: NA
CDR3 protein: CASSLAGKRYEQYF
CDR3 DNA: TGTGCCAGCAGCTTAGCAGGGAAACGCTACGAGCAGTACTTC

V gene: TRBV7-7
clone size: NA
J gene: TRBJ2-1
D gene: NA
CDR3 protein: CASSLAEAPHYNEQFF
CDR3 DNA: TGTGCTAGCAGCTTGGCGGAGGCCCCTCACTACAATGAGCAGTTCTTC

V gene: TRBV20-1
clone size: many
J gene: TRBJ1-1
D gene: NA
CDR3 protein: CSAPDRGGGTEAFF
CDR3 DNA: TGCAGTGCGCCGGACCGGGGGGGAGGGACTGAAGCTTTCTTT

V gene: TRBV5-1
clone size: few
J gene: TRBJ2-5
D gene: NA
CDR3 protein: CASSMGMQETQYF
CDR3 DNA: TGCGCCAGCAGCATGGGTATGCAAGAGACCCAGTACTTC

V gene: TRBV6-2/TRBV6-3
clone size: few
J gene: TRBJ1-1
D gene: TRBD1
CDR3 protein: CASRSTGGAAEAFF
CDR3 DNA: TGTGCCAGCAGATCGACAGGGGGCGCGGCTGAAGCTTTCTTT

V gene: TRBV4-1
clone size: few
J gene: TRBJ2-3
D gene: NA
CDR3 protein: CASSQDEKFPDTQYF
CDR3 DNA: TGCGCCAGCAGCCAAGATGAAAAGTTCCCAGATACGCAGTATTTT

V gene: TRBV20-1
clone size: many
J gene: TRBJ2-7
D gene: NA
CDR3 protein: CSVASSPSYEQYF
CDR3 DNA: TGCAGTGTCGCCAGTAGTCCCTCCTACGAGCAGTACTTC

V gene: TRBV7-9
clone size: few
J gene: TRBJ2-5
D gene: NA
CDR3 protein: CASKGWEKETQYF
CDR3 DNA: TGTGCCAGCAAGGGTTGGGAGAAGGAGACCCAGTACTTC

V gene: TRBV6-1
clone size: NA
J gene: TRBJ2-7
D gene: NA
CDR3 protein: CASSPRFTYEQYF
CDR3 DNA: TGTGCCAGCAGCCCCCGATTTACTTACGAGCAGTACTTC

V gene: TRBV5-1
clone size: few
J gene: TRBJ2-1
D gene: TRBD1
CDR3 protein: CASSPGGTGPHEQFF
CDR3 DNA: TGCGCCAGCAGCCCTGGTGGGACAGGGCCCCATGAGCAGTTCTTC

V gene: TRBV11-2
clone size: few
J gene: TRBJ1-6
D gene: TRBD1
CDR3 protein: CASSPRGQGSSPLHF
CDR3 DNA: TGTGCCAGCAGCCCAAGGGGACAGGGTAGCTCACCCCTCCACTTT

V gene: TRBV5-1
clone size: many
J gene: TRBJ2-2
D gene: NA
CDR3 protein: CASSPGITGELFF
CDR3 DNA: TGCGCCAGCAGCCCGGGGATCACCGGGGAGCTGTTTTTT

V gene: TRBV20-1
clone size: many
J gene: TRBJ1-1
D gene: NA
CDR3 protein: CSASRRYTVGTEAFF
CDR3 DNA: TGCAGTGCTAGTCGGAGGTACACGGTTGGCACTGAAGCTTTCTTT

V gene: TRBV6-2/TRBV6-3
clone size: NA
J gene: TRBJ2-1
D gene: NA
CDR3 protein: CASSYRDHNNEQFF
CDR3 DNA: TGTGCCAGCAGTTACCGGGACCACAACAATGAGCAGTTCTTC

V gene: TRBV5-6
clone size: many
J gene: TRBJ2-1
D gene: TRBD2
CDR3 protein: CASSLKAGFIPPQFF
CDR3 DNA: TGTGCCAGCAGCCTCAAAGCGGGGTTCATCCCCCCCCAGTTCTTC

V gene: TRBV6-2/TRBV6-3
clone size: many
J gene: TRBJ1-2
D gene: NA
CDR3 protein: CASSRLRGYTF
CDR3 DNA: TGTGCCAGCAGCCGACTGCGTGGCTACACCTTC

V gene: TRBV29-1
clone size: few
J gene: TRBJ1-2
D gene: NA
CDR3 protein: CSVERDTNYGYTF
CDR3 DNA: TGCAGCGTCGAGCGGGACACGAACTATGGCTACACCTTC

V gene: TRBV6-1
clone size: many
J gene: TRBJ2-5
D gene: TRBD2
CDR3 protein: CASPGLAGGEQETQYF
CDR3 DNA: TGTGCCAGCCCTGGACTAGCGGGAGGGGAACAAGAGACCCAGTACTTC

V gene: TRBV11-2
clone size: many
J gene: TRBJ2-3
D gene: TRBD2
CDR3 protein: CASSFQFRLAGDTDTQYF
CDR3 DNA: TGTGCCAGCAGCTTCCAATTCAGACTAGCGGGAGACACAGATACGCAGTATTTT

V gene: TRBV7-2
clone size: many
J gene: TRBJ2-1
D gene: TRBD2
CDR3 protein: CASSLVGGSMLNEQFF
CDR3 DNA: TGTGCCAGCAGCTTAGTCGGCGGGAGCATGTTGAATGAGCAGTTCTTC

V gene: TRBV4-2
clone size: few
J gene: TRBJ1-5
D gene: NA
CDR3 protein: CASSQDNRARGRGNQPQHF
CDR3 DNA: TGTGCCAGCAGCCAAGACAACCGTGCGAGGGGTAGGGGCAATCAGCCCCAGCATTTT

V gene: TRBV19
clone size: many
J gene: TRBJ1-5
D gene: NA
CDR3 protein: CASSMSGTGNQPQHF
CDR3 DNA: TGTGCCAGTAGTATGAGTGGGACCGGCAATCAGCCCCAGCATTTT

V gene: TRBV20-1
clone size: many
J gene: TRBJ1-5
D gene: NA
CDR3 protein: CSANTLEGNQPQHF
CDR3 DNA: TGCAGTGCCAACACTCTTGAGGGTAATCAGCCCCAGCATTTT

V gene: TRBV29-1
clone size: many
J gene: TRBJ1-1
D gene: TRBD1
CDR3 protein: CSVSGQVIGAFF
CDR3 DNA: TGCAGCGTATCCGGACAGGTAATAGGAGCTTTCTTT

V gene: TRBV27
clone size: many
J gene: TRBJ2-4
D gene: NA
CDR3 protein: CASVPPAKNIQYF
CDR3 DNA: TGTGCCAGCGTACCCCCAGCCAAAAACATTCAGTACTTC

V gene: TRBV7-6
clone size: NA
J gene: TRBJ2-1
D gene: NA
CDR3 protein: CASSHPYRVTYNEQFF
CDR3 DNA: TGTGCCAGCAGCCATCCATACAGGGTTACCTACAATGAGCAGTTCTTC

V gene: TRBV12-3/TRBV12-4
clone size: many
J gene: TRBJ1-6
D gene: NA
CDR3 protein: CASRPVGAYNSPLHF
CDR3 DNA: TGTGCCAGCAGGCCTGTAGGGGCCTATAATTCACCCCTCCACTTT